A selection of T cell receptor beta chains follows, all from one sample in a study of regulatory T cells in long-lasting Graves disease. TCRdb used MiXCR to reprocess the multiplex PCR reads, holding one entry per CDR3 protein. The table includes around 300,000 distinct CDR3 sequences, 20% to 25% detected once. The sequencing used peripheral blood mononuclear cells (PBMCs), collected when the disease was refractory, from a patient treated with antithyroid drugs. These receptor sequences come from a female donor with Graves disease. Each CDR3 is given with its conserved first and last residue. The D gene is left open where the match is weak. A clone size is listed for some rows: how often the clone was seen (once, few, many), or a class if it is expanded.

size: few
J: TRBJ2-7
V: TRBV20-1
D: .
CDR3: CSARGRSISYEQYF
DNA: TGCAGTGCTAGAGGCAGGTCGATCTCCTACGAGCAGTACTTC

size: many
J: TRBJ2-7
V: TRBV28
D: TRBD1
CDR3: CASSPGQGLTYEQYF
DNA: TGTGCCAGCAGTCCGGGACAGGGGCTTACCTACGAGCAGTACTTC

size: .
J: TRBJ1-4
V: TRBV30
D: .
CDR3: CAWSPRYLAANEKLFF
DNA: TGTGCCTGGAGTCCACGATATCTGGCGGCTAATGAAAAACTGTTTTTT

size: few
J: TRBJ2-1
V: TRBV7-3
D: TRBD2
CDR3: CASSLTGLDEQFF
DNA: TGTGCCAGCAGCTTAACCGGACTAGATGAGCAGTTCTTC

size: .
J: TRBJ1-4
V: TRBV4-3
D: TRBD1
CDR3: CASSHYTGTGNKKLFF
DNA: TGCGCCAGCAGCCACTATACCGGGACAGGGAACAAAAAACTGTTTTTT

size: few
J: TRBJ1-3
V: TRBV7-9
D: .
CDR3: CASSPFGGSSGNTIYF
DNA: TGTGCCAGCAGCCCGTTTGGGGGGAGCTCTGGAAACACCATATATTTT

size: .
J: TRBJ2-2
V: TRBV29-1
D: .
CDR3: CSVEGGTTGELFF
DNA: TGCAGCGTTGAAGGGGGCACCACCGGGGAGCTGTTTTTT

size: many
J: TRBJ1-4
V: TRBV28
D: TRBD1
CDR3: CASRRGRVEKLFF
DNA: TGTGCCAGCAGAAGGGGGCGGGTTGAAAAACTGTTTTTT

size: .
J: TRBJ2-5
V: TRBV20-1
D: .
CDR3: CSAQNTGWETQYF
DNA: TGCAGTGCCCAAAACACAGGGTGGGAGACCCAGTACTTC

size: .
J: TRBJ2-6
V: TRBV9
D: .
CDR3: CASSSQARAGANVLTF
DNA: TGTGCCAGCAGCTCCCAGGCCAGGGCTGGGGCCAACGTCCTGACTTTC

size: few
J: TRBJ1-4
V: TRBV3-1
D: .
CDR3: CASSQEGQGGEKLFF
DNA: TGTGCCAGCAGCCAAGAGGGGCAGGGTGGGGAAAAACTGTTTTTT

size: many
J: TRBJ2-5
V: TRBV28
D: TRBD1
CDR3: CASSPSATGVETQYF
DNA: TGTGCCAGCAGTCCCTCCGCGACAGGGGTTGAGACCCAGTACTTC

size: .
J: TRBJ2-2
V: TRBV7-3
D: .
CDR3: CASSPRPGGTGELFF
DNA: TGTGCCAGCAGCCCCCGACCAGGGGGGACCGGGGAGCTGTTTTTT

size: .
J: TRBJ2-2
V: TRBV2
D: TRBD2
CDR3: CASSEGTSGRAPNTGELFF
DNA: TGTGCCAGCAGTGAAGGGACTAGCGGGAGGGCCCCGAACACCGGGGAGCTGTTTTTT

size: many
J: TRBJ2-7
V: TRBV6-2/TRBV6-3
D: .
CDR3: CASSYDGDYEQYF
DNA: TGTGCCAGCAGTTACGACGGGGACTACGAGCAGTACTTC

size: .
J: TRBJ2-5
V: TRBV27
D: TRBD1
CDR3: CASSSPGQKETQYF
DNA: TGTGCCAGCAGTTCCCCGGGACAGAAAGAGACCCAGTACTTC

size: .
J: TRBJ2-7
V: TRBV12-3/TRBV12-4
D: TRBD1
CDR3: CANPYRGHEQYF
DNA: TGTGCCAACCCATACAGGGGCCACGAGCAGTACTTC

size: few
J: TRBJ2-1
V: TRBV30
D: .
CDR3: CAWRFTNEQFF
DNA: TGTGCCTGGAGGTTTACGAATGAGCAGTTCTTC

size: many
J: TRBJ1-2
V: TRBV9
D: .
CDR3: CASSVGVDRPILNYGYTF
DNA: TGTGCCAGCAGCGTAGGGGTCGACCGTCCAATCCTAAACTATGGCTACACCTTC

size: .
J: TRBJ1-5
V: TRBV19
D: .
CDR3: CASSIAGGNQPQHF
DNA: TGTGCCAGTAGTATAGCAGGGGGCAATCAGCCCCAGCATTTT

size: few
J: TRBJ2-5
V: TRBV6-2/TRBV6-3
D: .
CDR3: CASIPRGNQETQYF
DNA: TGTGCCAGCATACCCCGGGGAAACCAAGAGACCCAGTACTTC

size: few
J: TRBJ2-7
V: TRBV7-9
D: .
CDR3: CASSLDRTNPYEQYF
DNA: TGTGCCAGCAGCTTAGACCGGACTAACCCCTACGAGCAGTACTTC

size: .
J: TRBJ1-5
V: TRBV6-4
D: .
CDR3: CASSDRTSDQPQHF
DNA: TGTGCCAGCAGTGATCGGACAAGCGATCAGCCCCAGCATTTT

size: .
J: TRBJ1-5
V: TRBV6-2/TRBV6-3
D: TRBD1
CDR3: CASSYSQGAGLPQHF
DNA: TGTGCCAGCAGTTACTCCCAGGGGGCAGGTCTGCCCCAGCATTTT

size: many
J: TRBJ2-6
V: TRBV11-2
D: .
CDR3: CASSLQVTGANVLTF
DNA: TGTGCCAGCAGCCTACAGGTTACTGGGGCCAACGTCCTGACTTTC

size: .
J: TRBJ2-7
V: TRBV19
D: .
CDR3: CASSPDVDSYEQYF
DNA: TGTGCCAGTAGCCCAGATGTCGACAGCTACGAGCAGTACTTC

size: many
J: TRBJ1-6
V: TRBV30
D: .
CDR3: CAWRSGNSPLHF
DNA: TGTGCCTGGAGATCAGGGAATTCACCCCTCCACTTT

size: few
J: TRBJ2-2
V: TRBV6-1
D: .
CDR3: CASSPILDPIDTGELFF
DNA: TGTGCCAGCAGCCCCATCCTGGATCCCATCGACACCGGGGAGCTGTTTTTT

size: many
J: TRBJ1-1
V: TRBV6-1
D: .
CDR3: CASSERGALTEAFF
DNA: TGTGCCAGCAGTGAACGAGGGGCGCTCACTGAAGCTTTCTTT

size: few
J: TRBJ1-2
V: TRBV14
D: .
CDR3: CASSLTQDYGYTF
DNA: TGTGCCAGCAGCCTTACACAAGACTATGGCTACACCTTC

size: .
J: TRBJ2-5
V: TRBV20-1
D: .
CDR3: CSARERAWETQYF
DNA: TGCAGTGCTAGAGAAAGGGCTTGGGAGACCCAGTACTTC

size: .
J: TRBJ1-2
V: TRBV12-3/TRBV12-4
D: .
CDR3: CASIKHGGVYGYTF
DNA: TGTGCCAGCATAAAGCACGGGGGCGTTTATGGCTACACCTTC

size: many
J: TRBJ1-2
V: TRBV7-2
D: .
CDR3: CASSPEVWDGTNYGYTF
DNA: TGTGCCAGCAGCCCAGAGGTTTGGGACGGCACTAACTATGGCTACACCTTC

size: .
J: TRBJ2-5
V: TRBV6-2/TRBV6-3
D: .
CDR3: CASSYPPEGQETQYF
DNA: TGTGCCAGCAGTTACCCCCCCGAGGGACAAGAGACCCAGTACTTC

size: .
J: TRBJ1-1
V: TRBV6-1
D: TRBD1
CDR3: CASSEWGQGLVEAFF
DNA: TGTGCCAGCAGTGAATGGGGACAGGGGCTCGTTGAAGCTTTCTTT

size: .
J: TRBJ2-3
V: TRBV7-2
D: .
CDR3: CASSLARLGGDTQYF
DNA: TGTGCCAGCAGCTTAGCGCGTTTAGGCGGAGATACGCAGTATTTT

size: .
J: TRBJ1-2
V: TRBV2
D: TRBD1
CDR3: CASSADRGRVHGYTF
DNA: TGTGCCAGCAGCGCGGACAGGGGGCGCGTACATGGCTACACCTTC

size: many
J: TRBJ2-7
V: TRBV28
D: .
CDR3: CASTSHWVIGYEQYF
DNA: TGTGCCAGCACCTCCCACTGGGTAATTGGCTACGAGCAGTACTTC

size: many
J: TRBJ2-5
V: TRBV20-1
D: .
CDR3: CSARLLNQETQYF
DNA: TGCAGTGCTAGATTACTAAATCAAGAGACCCAGTACTTC

size: few
J: TRBJ2-7
V: TRBV11-2
D: TRBD1
CDR3: CATGRGQGAGYEQYF
DNA: TGTGCCACCGGCCGGGGACAGGGGGCCGGCTACGAGCAGTACTTC

size: few
J: TRBJ1-2
V: TRBV27
D: .
CDR3: CASSSLAVGGYTF
DNA: TGTGCCAGCAGTTCCTTGGCGGTAGGTGGCTACACCTTC

size: .
J: TRBJ2-2
V: TRBV2
D: .
CDR3: CASSPWQGEVGELFF
DNA: TGTGCCAGCAGTCCTTGGCAGGGGGAGGTCGGGGAGCTGTTTTTT

size: .
J: TRBJ1-1
V: TRBV28
D: TRBD1
CDR3: CASSSPRGLRGTEAFF
DNA: TGTGCCAGCAGTTCCCCAAGGGGGCTGCGGGGCACTGAAGCTTTCTTT

size: .
J: TRBJ2-7
V: TRBV7-9
D: .
CDR3: CASSLAGGAALYEQYF
DNA: TGTGCCAGCAGCTTAGCGGGGGGCGCGGCCCTTTACGAGCAGTACTTC

size: few
J: TRBJ1-4
V: TRBV11-2
D: TRBD1
CDR3: CASSETTTGGYEKLFF
DNA: TGTGCCAGCAGCGAAACTACTACAGGGGGTTATGAAAAACTGTTTTTT

size: many
J: TRBJ2-5
V: TRBV7-2
D: .
CDR3: CASTPLLGVKETQYF
DNA: TGTGCCAGCACCCCCCTCCTCGGGGTGAAAGAGACCCAGTACTTC

size: few
J: TRBJ2-5
V: TRBV7-9
D: .
CDR3: CASTPLRSMMETQYF
DNA: TGTGCCAGCACCCCCCTCAGGAGTATGATGGAGACCCAGTACTTC